Described below is a single TCR beta chain sequence and its context. Its binding antigen is unknown. At one end the junction does not follow the germline gene, possibly because of a read error. The sample holds other DNA sequences that translate to the same CDR3. The data stem from a study of cytomegalovirus exposure and HLA in healthy donors (dated 2017 in TCRdb). Study-wide context: In an earlier analysis of approximately 640 of the donors, about 260 Gb of sequence data and about 110 million unique TCR beta sequences from about 179 million T cells were reported. The number of typed donors differed by locus: about 620-640 for A, B, C, DRB1 and DQB1; 500 to 550 for DQA1; roughly 600 for DPA1; and some 430 for DPB1. The aim of the study was to test whether cataloging public T cell receptors could identify signatures of past pathogen exposure. HLA typing covered class I and class II loci at four-digit resolution. An earlier analysis of a few hundred of the donors applied high-throughput TCR beta sequencing to assess whether each TCR beta V gene segment acted as functional or pseudogenic. The T cell repertoires of 666 subjects were profiled by immunosequencing and related to cytomegalovirus serostatus. Rather than using new phenotypic data, the later analysis identified candidate immune exposures from TCR beta sequences and from how often those sequences occurred across donors. Across 398 genotyped donors of the cohort, an average of about 240,000 unique TCR beta nucleotide sequences per donor were sequenced, and around 19% of those sequences were non-productive. To predict cytomegalovirus infection status, the study brought together high-throughput TCR immunosequencing, statistical association of individual TCRs with disease status, and machine learning. An early release that covered approximately 600 HLA-typed donors contained about 300 gigabases of sequencing data and tens of millions of unique TCR sequences. A later genetic analysis took genome-wide SNP genotypes for about three fifths of the 666 donors and used that subset as a discovery cohort. Donor age, sex, ethnicity and CMV serostatus were collected together with the repertoire data. All discovery cohort repertoires had been generated on a single sequencing platform. In a later analysis, previously published TCR beta repertoires from fewer than 750 donors were re-analyzed and high-resolution HLA genotyping was added so that TCR occurrence patterns could be studied. Besides the first cohort of approximately 670 subjects, a separate validation cohort made up of some 110 different subjects was used. Among the roughly 400 genotyped donors, about 85% belonged to the genetic ancestry cluster associated with self-reported Caucasian donors. Because of strong linkage in the cohort, 4 to 6 DR-DQ haplotypes were treated as single units for association and clustering. Summary of the overall study and its limitations: A later genetic analysis reported fewer N-insertions in productive TCRs among donors in an Asian-associated ancestry cluster than the roughly 620-donor mean. A few of the identified cytomegalovirus-associated TCR beta chains were confirmed in vitro to be specific for cytomegalovirus antigens. Correlated functional status among segregating V segments might be attributable to linkage disequilibrium, but an unknown experimental factor could not be ruled out. A group of highly shared sequence variants was considered likely to be a technical artifact of the sequencing pipeline. A further reported finding was that TCR beta sequences accurately predicted the HLA-A and HLA-B alleles for most subjects in the first cohort. HLA typing was unavailable for some donors at each locus, so association tests used only the typed subset. When HLA alleles, especially DR and DQ, strongly co-occurred, TCR associations were difficult to assign to individual alleles. Because counts were too low, approximately 15 rarely observed V segments, including chromosome 9 orphons, were excluded from the earlier analysis of under 650 of the donors. The authors suggested that the approach could potentially be generalized to other disease states and immunological phenotypes. In both the original and validation cohorts, the classifier was reported to diagnose cytomegalovirus status with high specificity and sensitivity. Some IMGT-functional V segments, including TRBV6-2 and TRBV6-3, could not be distinguished by the 87-base-pair reads and were therefore excluded. In an earlier analysis of approximately 590 of the donors, most TCR beta V segments appeared in productive rearrangements about 87% or about 30% of the time, broadly matching IMGT annotations. In a later analysis, TCR association rates were found to vary across HLA loci, with the most associated TCRs seen for DRB1 alleles and the fewest for HLA-C alleles. CMV serostatus was the only immune exposure information available for the cohort. Most TCR sequences were observed very rarely across donors, whereas some public TCRs were present in many individuals. Presence/absence analyses assumed roughly uniform sequencing depth across donors, an assumption that may not hold. Most CMV-associated TCR beta chains appeared to be HLA-restricted in a later analysis, and the HLA associations seemed to be driven largely by CMV exposure. According to a later analysis, parvovirus B19, influenza, CMV and Epstein-Barr virus appeared linked to several top co-occurrence clusters. An association between a missense DCLRE1C variant and V-gene and J-gene trimming of TCR beta chains was found in a later genetic analysis and replicated in an independent cohort. Only TCR beta chains were sequenced in this cohort, and the absence of alpha or paired-chain data limited detectable features. A later analysis found that HLA-associated TCR beta chains were more clonally expanded and had lower generation probabilities than equally common non-associated chains. The study gave a list of under 200 TCR beta chains associated with cytomegalovirus. At a false discovery rate of 0.05, a later analysis linked 16,000 or so TCR beta sequences to specific HLA alleles.

The cohort was made up of approximately 670 healthy bone marrow donors. At the time of sampling, every cohort member was nominally healthy, though immune exposures that went unrecorded were likely present. The donor tested CMV seronegative and was one of the 352 seronegative cohort members. A peripheral blood sample was collected from each donor, and TCR beta sequencing was performed on peripheral blood mononuclear cells. Genomic DNA extraction from the blood cell samples was performed with the Qiagen DNeasy Blood Extraction Kit. Reading from cysteine to phenylalanine, the CDR3 counts 17 amino acids. The only DNA kept is the CDR3, 51 bases in frame from the first base. From a lookup of the germline V gene, CDR1 and CDR2 are KGHSH and LQKENI. The library was prepared using the immunoSEQ multiplex PCR assay. A mixture of 60 forward primers for TCR Vbeta segments and 13 reverse primers for TCR Jbeta segments was used in the multiplex PCR. The CDR3 region of rearranged TCR beta genes was amplified from genomic DNA with a multiplex PCR assay. Amplified TCR beta libraries were sequenced as 87-base-pair reads on the Illumina HiSeq System. The authors' pipeline ran thus. In a later analysis, some 80 million unique TCR beta chains were counted across the approximately 620 repertoires, and about 9.9 million of these chains were shared by at least two donors. Raw reads were error-corrected and collapsed into unique sequences with a nearest-neighbor algorithm that merged closely related sequences to remove PCR and sequencing errors. CDR3 sequences were aligned to IMGT reference sequences to assign V, D and J gene segments. Each retained sequence needed at least a six-nucleotide match to both a V gene segment and a J gene segment. Rearrangements were called productive when the CDR3 lacked stop codons and stayed in frame with V and J; all others were non-productive. Following IMGT convention, CDR3 was defined as the stretch from the second conserved V-encoded cysteine up to the conserved J-encoded phenylalanine. Sequences without an unambiguous match to a single V gene segment were excluded from the earlier analysis of almost 600 of the donors. An earlier analysis of a few hundred of the donors called V segments functional above 56.7% productive rearrangements and segregating when the between-donor standard deviation exceeded 5%. A statistical classification framework was developed to diagnose cytomegalovirus status using the catalog of TCR beta chain sequences. V and J gene assignment, in a later analysis, came from comparing TCR nucleotide sequences with IMGT/GENE-DB human TR gene sequences. Using the TCRdist pipeline, a later analysis assigned CDR3 sequences along with most-parsimonious VDJ recombination scenarios. A later analysis defined each TCR beta chain by its CDR3 amino acid sequence plus V-gene family, and excluded reads lacking a unique V-gene family. In a later analysis, 450 to 600 highly shared, low-generation-probability nucleotide sequences were removed to address suspected cross-contamination and a sequencing artifact. A later analysis calculated a clonal expansion index for each public chain from normalized within-repertoire ranks of inferred template counts. In a later analysis, generation probabilities were computed using a VDJ recombination model fitted to out-of-frame rearrangements, and the results were checked against IGoR. In a later analysis, TCR-TCR, TCR-HLA and TCR-CMV co-occurrence was scored with hypergeometric tests, and a repertoire-size bias correction was applied to TCR pairs. To estimate false discovery rates, a later analysis permuted the HLA or CMV assignments 20 times. In a later analysis, co-occurring TCRs were grouped with DBSCAN, and TCRdist sequence similarity was added when clustering was performed within HLA-allele-positive subsets. Repertoires with fewer than 30,000 or more than 120,000 public chains were left out of co-occurrence clustering, as were about five repertoires with anomalous nucleotide sharing. TCRdb obtained this table from immuneACCESS and retained in-frame rearrangements with V and J assigned. These tables miss some clones; where compared with another copy, unresolved V genes account for less than half of the shortfall, and the remainder is unexplained. V and J calls and clone size come straight from that table; D and trimming were deduced from the DNA. For this sample there are approximately 140,000 clones; roughly 79% appear just once. The ten largest account for about 2.5% of the sample.

The source is a boy between 2 and 10 years old in good health and CMV-seronegative. Sequencing input: PBMCs. The chain is encoded by TRBV18 joined to TRBJ1-2; the best D guess is TRBD1, with 5 bases matching. In nucleotide form, the sequence is TGCGCCAGCTCACCACGGGACTTTTTAAACGGCCGCTATGGCTACACCTTC. Translated, it reads CASSPRDFLNGRYGYTF. The full variable domain, completed from the reference TRBV18 and TRBJ1-2 proteins outside the CDR3, reads NAGVMQNPRHLVRRRGQEARLRCSPMKGHSHVYWYRQLPEEGLKFMVYLQKENIIDESGMPKERFSAEFPKEGPSILRIQQVVRGDSAAYFCASSPRDFLNGRYGYTFGSGTRLTVV.